This T cell receptor beta chain emerged from a study of OX40 agonist ivuxolimab in advanced cancers. About this clone: Antigen: not known.

Trimming left V 2 bases short and J 3 bases short, with 7 bases between. This CDR3 has 13 amino acids. Germline V gene sequence: CDR1 KGHSH, CDR2 LQKENI. Profiled with immunoSEQ multiplex PCR; TCRdb holds only in-frame clones, not every one. The sample lists approximately 70,000 clones; approximately 90% were seen once. The study's findings and limits: In CD8+ T cells, expanded clones were on average more numerous than in CD4+. At 0.1 to 3.0 mg/kg, clonal expansion of CD4+ and CD8+ blood T cells had occurred by week 6.

Exclusion of a patient followed from autoimmune disease history or systemic immunosuppression. The sequences come from CD4+ or CD8+ T cells sorted from blood, collected in a trial of the OX40 agonist ivuxolimab. The receptor was isolated from an adult with an advanced solid tumor such as melanoma, head and neck, liver or kidney cancer. This chain connects TRBV18 to TRBJ1-1, with unresolved D. CDR3 bases: TGTGCCAGCTCACCAGGGCGGGACACTGAAGCTTTCTTT. This codes for CASSPGRDTEAFF.